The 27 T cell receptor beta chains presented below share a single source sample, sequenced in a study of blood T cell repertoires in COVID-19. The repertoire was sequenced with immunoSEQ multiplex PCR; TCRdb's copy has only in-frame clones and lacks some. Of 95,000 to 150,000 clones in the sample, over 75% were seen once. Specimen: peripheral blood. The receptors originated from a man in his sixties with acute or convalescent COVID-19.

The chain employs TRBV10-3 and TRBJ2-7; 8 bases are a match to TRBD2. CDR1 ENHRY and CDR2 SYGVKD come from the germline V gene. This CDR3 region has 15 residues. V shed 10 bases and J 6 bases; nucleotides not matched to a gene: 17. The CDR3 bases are TGTGCCACCAAACCCCAAGGGACTAGTTCATCCGAGCAGTACTTC. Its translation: CATKPQGTSSSEQYF.

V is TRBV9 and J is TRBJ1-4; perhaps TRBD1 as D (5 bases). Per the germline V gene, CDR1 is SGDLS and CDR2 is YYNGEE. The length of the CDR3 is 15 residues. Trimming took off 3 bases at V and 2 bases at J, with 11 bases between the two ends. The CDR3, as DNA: TGTGCCAGCAGCGGCAGGGAGGCCACTAATGAAAAACTGTTTTTT. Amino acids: CASSGREATNEKLFF.

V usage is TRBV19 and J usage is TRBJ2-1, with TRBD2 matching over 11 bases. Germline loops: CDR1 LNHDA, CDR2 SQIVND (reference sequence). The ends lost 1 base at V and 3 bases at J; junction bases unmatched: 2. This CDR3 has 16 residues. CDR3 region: CASSIVGTSGYNEQFF. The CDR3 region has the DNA TGTGCCAGTAGTATAGTTGGGACTAGCGGCTACAATGAGCAGTTCTTC.

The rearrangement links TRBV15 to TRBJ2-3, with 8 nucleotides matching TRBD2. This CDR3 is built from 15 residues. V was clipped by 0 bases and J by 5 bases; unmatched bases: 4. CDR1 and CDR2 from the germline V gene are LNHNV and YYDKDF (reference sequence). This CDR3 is CATSREAGEGDTQYF. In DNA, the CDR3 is TGTGCCACCAGCAGAGAAGCGGGAGAAGGAGATACGCAGTATTTT.

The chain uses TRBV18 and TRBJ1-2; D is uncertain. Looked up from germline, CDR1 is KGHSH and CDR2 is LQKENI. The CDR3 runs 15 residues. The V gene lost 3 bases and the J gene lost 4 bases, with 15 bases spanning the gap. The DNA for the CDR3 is TGTGCCAGCTCACCCCTACTTACAGAGACCTATGGCTACACCTTC. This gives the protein CASSPLLTETYGYTF.

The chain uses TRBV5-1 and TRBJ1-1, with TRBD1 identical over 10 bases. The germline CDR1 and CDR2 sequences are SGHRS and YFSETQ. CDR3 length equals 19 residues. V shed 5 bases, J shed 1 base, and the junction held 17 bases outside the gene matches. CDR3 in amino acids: CASSPLSLGQGLGNTEAFF. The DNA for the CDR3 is TGCGCCAGCAGTCCACTATCCTTGGGACAGGGGCTTGGGAACACTGAAGCTTTCTTT.

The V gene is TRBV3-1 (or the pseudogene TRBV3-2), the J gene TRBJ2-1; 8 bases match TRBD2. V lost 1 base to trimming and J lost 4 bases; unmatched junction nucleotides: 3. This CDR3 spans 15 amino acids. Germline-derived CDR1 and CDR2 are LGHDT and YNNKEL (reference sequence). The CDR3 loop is CASSQVPGGYNEQFF. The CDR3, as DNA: TGTGCCAGCAGCCAAGTTCCGGGAGGGTACAATGAGCAGTTCTTC.

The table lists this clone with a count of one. Here the CDR3 DNA reads TGTGCCAGCAGTGAGTTTCGGAGGACCTACAATGAGCAGTTCTTC. It is translated as CASSEFRRTYNEQFF. The rearrangement links TRBV25-1 to TRBJ2-1; D possibly corresponds to TRBD2 (5 bases). The CDR3 has 15 residues. The germline CDR1 and CDR2 sequences are MGHDK and SYGVNS. The V gene lost 3 bases and the J gene lost 2 bases, with 11 bases spanning the gap.

The CDR3 is CATSRQLMNTEAFF. The CDR3 DNA sequence: TGTGCCACCAGCCGACAGCTCATGAACACTGAAGCTTTCTTT. This chain uses TRBV15 with TRBJ1-1; weak D call: TRBD1 (5 bases). CDR3 length: 14 residues. Germline CDR1 is LNHNV and CDR2 is YYDKDF (reference sequence). Deletions cut 5 bases from V and 0 bases from J, with 10 bases between.

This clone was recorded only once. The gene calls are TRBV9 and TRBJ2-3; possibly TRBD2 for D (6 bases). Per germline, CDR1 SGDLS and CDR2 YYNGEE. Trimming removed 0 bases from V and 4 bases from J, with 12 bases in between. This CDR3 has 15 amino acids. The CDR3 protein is CASSVAPGVSDTQYF. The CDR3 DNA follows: TGTGCCAGCAGCGTAGCCCCGGGGGTTTCAGATACGCAGTATTTT.

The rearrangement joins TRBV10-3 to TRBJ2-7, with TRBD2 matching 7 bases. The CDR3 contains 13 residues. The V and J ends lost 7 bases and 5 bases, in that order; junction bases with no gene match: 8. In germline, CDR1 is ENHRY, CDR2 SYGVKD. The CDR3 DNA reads TGTGCCATCACTGTGGGAGGGCTAAACGAGCAGTACTTC. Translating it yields CAITVGGLNEQYF.

CDR3 sequence: CASKAGNYNEQFF. CDR3 DNA: TGTGCCAGCAAGGCGGGCAATTACAATGAGCAGTTCTTC. The chain is built from TRBV2 and TRBJ2-1; tentative D call: TRBD2 (5 bases). The CDR3 extends over 13 amino acids. CDR1 and CDR2 (germline): SNHLY, FYNNEI. The V and J ends lost 7 bases and 4 bases respectively, with 11 bases between them.

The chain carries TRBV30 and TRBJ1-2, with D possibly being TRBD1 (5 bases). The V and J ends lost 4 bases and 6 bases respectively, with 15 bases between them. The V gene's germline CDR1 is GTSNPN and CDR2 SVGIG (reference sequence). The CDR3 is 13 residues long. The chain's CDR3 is CAWNRDFLDGYTF. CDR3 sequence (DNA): TGTGCCTGGAACCGGGACTTCCTCGATGGCTACACCTTC.

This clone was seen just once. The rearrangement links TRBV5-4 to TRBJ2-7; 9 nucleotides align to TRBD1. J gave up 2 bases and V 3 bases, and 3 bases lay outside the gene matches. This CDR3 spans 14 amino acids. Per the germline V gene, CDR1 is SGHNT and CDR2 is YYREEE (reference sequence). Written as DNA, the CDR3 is TGTGCCAGCAGCTGGGGACAGGGTACCTACGAGCAGTACTTC. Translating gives CASSWGQGTYEQYF.

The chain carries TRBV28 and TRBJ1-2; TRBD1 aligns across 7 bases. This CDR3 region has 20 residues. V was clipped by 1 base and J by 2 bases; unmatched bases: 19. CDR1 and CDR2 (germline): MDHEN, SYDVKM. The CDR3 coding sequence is TGTGCCAGCAGTTTATCGGATCTCGGGACAGCCGTTCGCATGAACTATGGCTACACCTTC. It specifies CASSLSDLGTAVRMNYGYTF.

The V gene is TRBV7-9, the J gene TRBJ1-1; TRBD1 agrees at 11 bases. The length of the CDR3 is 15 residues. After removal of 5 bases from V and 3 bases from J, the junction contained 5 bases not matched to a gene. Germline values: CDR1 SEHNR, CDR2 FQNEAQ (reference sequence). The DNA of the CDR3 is TGTGCCAGCAGCCCCTGGGACAGGGGGGACACTGAAGCTTTCTTT. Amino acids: CASSPWDRGDTEAFF.

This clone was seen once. The CDR3 coding sequence is TGTGCCAGCAGTCTAACAGGACAGGGGGCTCAGCCCCAGCATTTT. This sequence encodes CASSLTGQGAQPQHF. This chain links TRBV28 with TRBJ1-5; the match to TRBD1 covers 11 bases. The CDR3 loop spans 15 amino acids. V lost 5 bases and J lost 6; bases outside the gene matches: 6. Germline V gene sequence: CDR1 MDHEN, CDR2 SYDVKM.

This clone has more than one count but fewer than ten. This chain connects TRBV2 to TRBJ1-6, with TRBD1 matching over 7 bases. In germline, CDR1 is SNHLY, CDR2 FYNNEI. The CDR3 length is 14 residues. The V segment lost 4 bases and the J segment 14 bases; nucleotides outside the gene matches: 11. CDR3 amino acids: CASSAQGEFGTLHF. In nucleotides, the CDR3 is TGTGCCAGCAGTGCCCAGGGGGAATTCGGAACCCTCCACTTT.

CDR3 coding DNA: TGTGCCAGCAGTAGGACAGGGGGCAATCAGCCCCAGCATTTT. Its translation: CASSRTGGNQPQHF. The chain has TRBV27 and TRBJ1-5, with 9 positions matching TRBD1. The CDR3 contains 14 residues. CDR1 and CDR2 from the germline V gene are MNHEY and SMNVEV (reference sequence). V shed 5 bases, J shed 2 bases, and the junction held 1 base outside the gene matches.

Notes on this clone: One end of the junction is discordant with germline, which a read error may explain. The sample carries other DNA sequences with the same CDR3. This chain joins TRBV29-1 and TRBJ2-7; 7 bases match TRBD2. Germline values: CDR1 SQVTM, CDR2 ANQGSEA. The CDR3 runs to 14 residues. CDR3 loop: CSVEDTGGGYEQYF. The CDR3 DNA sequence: TGTAGCGTTGAAGATACCGGGGGAGGGTACGAGCAGTACTTC.

The CDR3 is CASSLSRGLNTGELFF. CDR3 bases: TGTGCCAGCAGTTTAAGCAGGGGATTAAACACCGGGGAGCTGTTTTTT. The rearrangement links TRBV28 to TRBJ2-2, with D perhaps matching TRBD1 (6 bases). Between the trimmed V and J ends, which lost 2 bases and 2 bases, there was a span of 12 bases. CDR1 is MDHEN and CDR2 is SYDVKM in the germline V gene. This CDR3 is built from 16 residues.

The CDR3 region has the DNA TGCGCCAGCAGCTCGGGAAGTCGACAGGGGGCCGCTGAAGCTTTCTTT. The encoded protein is CASSSGSRQGAAEAFF. The chain is built from TRBV5-1 and TRBJ1-1; 10 nucleotides agree with TRBD1. Germline V gene lookup returns CDR1 SGHRS and CDR2 YFSETQ. The CDR3 is 16 residues long. Trimming took 3 bases from V and 6 from J; bases not matched to a gene: 11.

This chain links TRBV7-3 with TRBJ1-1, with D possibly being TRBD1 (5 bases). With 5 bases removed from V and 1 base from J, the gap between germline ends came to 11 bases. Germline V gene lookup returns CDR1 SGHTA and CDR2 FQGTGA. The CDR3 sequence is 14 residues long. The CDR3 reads CASSLGHPNTEAFF. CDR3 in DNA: TGTGCCAGCAGCCTAGGACACCCGAACACTGAAGCTTTCTTT.

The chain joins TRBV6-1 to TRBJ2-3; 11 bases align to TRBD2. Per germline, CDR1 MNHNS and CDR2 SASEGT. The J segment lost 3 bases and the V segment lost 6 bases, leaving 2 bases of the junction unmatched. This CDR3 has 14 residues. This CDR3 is CASRLAGATDTQYF. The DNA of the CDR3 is TGTGCCAGCAGACTAGCGGGAGCGACAGATACGCAGTATTTT.

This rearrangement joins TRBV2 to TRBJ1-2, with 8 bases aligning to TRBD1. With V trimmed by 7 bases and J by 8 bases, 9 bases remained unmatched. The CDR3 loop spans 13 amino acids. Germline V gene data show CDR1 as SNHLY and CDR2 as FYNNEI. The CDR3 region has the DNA TGTGCCAGCACACCACGGGACAGGAGCGGCTACACCTTC. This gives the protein CASTPRDRSGYTF.

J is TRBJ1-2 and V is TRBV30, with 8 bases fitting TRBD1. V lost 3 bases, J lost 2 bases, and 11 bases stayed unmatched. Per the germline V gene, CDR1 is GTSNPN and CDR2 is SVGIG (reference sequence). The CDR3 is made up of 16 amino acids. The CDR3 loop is CAWSDAGTGVNYGYTF. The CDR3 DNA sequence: TGTGCCTGGAGCGATGCCGGGACAGGTGTCAACTATGGCTACACCTTC.

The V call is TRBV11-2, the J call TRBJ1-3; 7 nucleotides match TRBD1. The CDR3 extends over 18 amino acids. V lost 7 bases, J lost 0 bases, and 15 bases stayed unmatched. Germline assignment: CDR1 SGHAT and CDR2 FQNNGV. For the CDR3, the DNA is TGTGCCAGCACTCCCCACAGGGACAGATCTAGCTCTGGAAACACCATATATTTT. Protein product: CASTPHRDRSSSGNTIYF.